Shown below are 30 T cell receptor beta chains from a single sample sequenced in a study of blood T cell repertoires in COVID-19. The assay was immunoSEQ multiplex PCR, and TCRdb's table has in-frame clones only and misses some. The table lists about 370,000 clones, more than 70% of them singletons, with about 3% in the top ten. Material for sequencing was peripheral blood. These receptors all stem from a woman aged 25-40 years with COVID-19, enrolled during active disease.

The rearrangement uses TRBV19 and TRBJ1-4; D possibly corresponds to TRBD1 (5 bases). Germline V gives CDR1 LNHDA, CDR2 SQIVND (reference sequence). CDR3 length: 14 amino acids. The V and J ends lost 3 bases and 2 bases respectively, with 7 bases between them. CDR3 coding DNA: TGTGCCAGTAGTATGGAGGGGACTAATGAAAAACTGTTTTTT. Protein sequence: CASSMEGTNEKLFF.

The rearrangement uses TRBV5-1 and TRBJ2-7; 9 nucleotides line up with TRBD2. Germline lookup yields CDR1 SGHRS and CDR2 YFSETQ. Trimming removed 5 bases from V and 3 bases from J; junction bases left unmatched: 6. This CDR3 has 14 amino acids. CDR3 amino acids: CASSATSGDYEQYF. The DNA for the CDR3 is TGCGCCAGCAGTGCGACTAGCGGTGACTACGAGCAGTACTTC.

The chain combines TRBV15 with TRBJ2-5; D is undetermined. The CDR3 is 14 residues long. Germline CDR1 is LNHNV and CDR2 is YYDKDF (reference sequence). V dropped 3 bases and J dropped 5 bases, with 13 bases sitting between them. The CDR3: CATSRGSRRETQYF. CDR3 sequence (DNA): TGTGCCACCAGCAGGGGCTCTCGCCGGGAGACCCAGTACTTC.

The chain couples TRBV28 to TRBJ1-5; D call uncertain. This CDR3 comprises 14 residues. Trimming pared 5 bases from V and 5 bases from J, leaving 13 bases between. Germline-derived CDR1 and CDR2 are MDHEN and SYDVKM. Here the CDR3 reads CASSPPDTYQPQHF. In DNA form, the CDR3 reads TGTGCCAGCAGTCCACCAGACACCTATCAGCCCCAGCATTTT.

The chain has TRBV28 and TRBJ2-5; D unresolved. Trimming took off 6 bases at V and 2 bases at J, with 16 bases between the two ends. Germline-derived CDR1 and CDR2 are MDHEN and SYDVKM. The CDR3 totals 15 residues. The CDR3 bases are TGTGCCAGCAGCCCGCGCAACTGGTATCAAGAGACCCAGTACTTC. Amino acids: CASSPRNWYQETQYF. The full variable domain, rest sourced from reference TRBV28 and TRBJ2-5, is DVKVTQSSRYLVKRTGEKVFLECVQDMDHENMFWYRQDPGLGLRLIYFSYDVKMKEKGDIPEGYSVSREKKERFSLILESASTNQTSMYLCASSPRNWYQETQYFGPGTRLLVL.

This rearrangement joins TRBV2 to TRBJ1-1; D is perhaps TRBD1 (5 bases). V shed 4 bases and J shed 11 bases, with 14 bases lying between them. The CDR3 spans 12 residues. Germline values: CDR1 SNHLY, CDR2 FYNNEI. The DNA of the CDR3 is TGTGCCAGCAGTGGCCAGGGTGTGTATGCTTTCTTT. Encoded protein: CASSGQGVYAFF. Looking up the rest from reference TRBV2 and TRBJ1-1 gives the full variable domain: EPEVTQTPSHQVTQMGQEVILRCVPISNHLYFYWYRQILGQKVEFLVSFYNNEISEKSEIFDDQFSVERPDGSNFTLKIRSTKLEDSAMYFCASSGQGVYAFFGQGTRLTVV.

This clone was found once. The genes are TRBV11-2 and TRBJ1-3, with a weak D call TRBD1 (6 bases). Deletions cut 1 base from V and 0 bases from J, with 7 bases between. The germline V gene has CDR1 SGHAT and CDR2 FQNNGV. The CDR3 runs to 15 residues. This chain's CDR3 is CASSLAGDSGNTIYF. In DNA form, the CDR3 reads TGTGCCAGCAGCTTAGCAGGGGACTCTGGAAACACCATATATTTT.

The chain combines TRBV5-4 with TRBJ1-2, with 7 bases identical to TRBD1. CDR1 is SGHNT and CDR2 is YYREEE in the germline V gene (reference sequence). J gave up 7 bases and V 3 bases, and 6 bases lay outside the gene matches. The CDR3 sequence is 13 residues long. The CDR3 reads CASSWDSLGGYTF. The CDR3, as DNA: TGTGCCAGCAGCTGGGACAGTTTGGGTGGCTACACCTTC.

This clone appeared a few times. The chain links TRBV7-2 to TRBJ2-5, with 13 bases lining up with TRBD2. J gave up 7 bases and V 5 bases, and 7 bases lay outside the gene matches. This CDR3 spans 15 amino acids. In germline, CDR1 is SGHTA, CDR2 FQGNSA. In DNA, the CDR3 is TGTGCCAGCAGCCAAGGACTAGCGGGAGACGGGACCCAGTACTTC. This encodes CASSQGLAGDGTQYF.

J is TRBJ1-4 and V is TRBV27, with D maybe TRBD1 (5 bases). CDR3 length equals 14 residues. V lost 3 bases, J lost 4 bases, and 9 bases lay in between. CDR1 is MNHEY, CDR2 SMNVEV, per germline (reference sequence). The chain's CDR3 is CASSFWRGNEKLFF. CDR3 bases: TGTGCCAGCAGTTTCTGGAGGGGTAATGAAAAACTGTTTTTT.

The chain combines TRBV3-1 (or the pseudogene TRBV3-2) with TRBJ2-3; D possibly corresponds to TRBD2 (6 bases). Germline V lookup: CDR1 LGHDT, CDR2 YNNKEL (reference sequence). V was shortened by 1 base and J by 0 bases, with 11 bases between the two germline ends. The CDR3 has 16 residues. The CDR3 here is CASSQGSSDSTDTQYF. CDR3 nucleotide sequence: TGTGCCAGCAGCCAAGGGTCTAGCGATAGCACAGATACGCAGTATTTT.

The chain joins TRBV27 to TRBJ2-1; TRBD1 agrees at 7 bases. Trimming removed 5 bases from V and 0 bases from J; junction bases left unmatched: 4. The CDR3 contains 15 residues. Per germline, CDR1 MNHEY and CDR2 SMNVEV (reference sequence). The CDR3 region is CASSKGAFSYNEQFF. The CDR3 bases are TGTGCCAGCAGTAAGGGGGCTTTCTCCTACAATGAGCAGTTCTTC.

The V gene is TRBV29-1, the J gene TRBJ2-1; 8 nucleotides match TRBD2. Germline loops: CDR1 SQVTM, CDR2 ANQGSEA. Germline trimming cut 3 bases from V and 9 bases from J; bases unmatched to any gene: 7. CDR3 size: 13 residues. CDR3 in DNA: TGCAGCGTTGAGGGGGGACTAGTTGGTGAGCAGTTCTTC. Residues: CSVEGGLVGEQFF.

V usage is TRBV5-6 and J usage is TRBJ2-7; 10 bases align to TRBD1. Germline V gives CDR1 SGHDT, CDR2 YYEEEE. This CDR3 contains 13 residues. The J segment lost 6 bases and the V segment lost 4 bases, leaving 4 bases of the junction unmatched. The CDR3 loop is CASSAGTGVEQYF. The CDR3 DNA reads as TGTGCCAGCAGCGCCGGGACAGGGGTCGAGCAGTACTTC.

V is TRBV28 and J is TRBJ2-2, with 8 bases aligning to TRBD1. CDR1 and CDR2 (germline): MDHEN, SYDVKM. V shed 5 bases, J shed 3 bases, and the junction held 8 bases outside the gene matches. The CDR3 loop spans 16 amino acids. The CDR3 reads CASSRRQGMDTGELFF. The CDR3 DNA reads TGTGCCAGCAGTCGTCGACAGGGGATGGACACCGGGGAGCTGTTTTTT.

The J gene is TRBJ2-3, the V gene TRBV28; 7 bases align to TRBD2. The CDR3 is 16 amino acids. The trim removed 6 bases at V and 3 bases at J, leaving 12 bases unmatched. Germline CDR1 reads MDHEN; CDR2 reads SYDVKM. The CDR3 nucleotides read TGTGCCAGCAGAGTCGGCGGGGGAGGGTTTACAGATACGCAGTATTTT. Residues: CASRVGGGGFTDTQYF.

The CDR3 bases are TGCGCCAGCAGCTCGGTCGGGACTAGCGGGGCGAGTGCAGATACGCAGTATTTT. Amino acids: CASSSVGTSGASADTQYF. This chain joins TRBV5-1 and TRBJ2-3; 13 bases match TRBD2. The CDR3 totals 18 residues. Germline V lookup: CDR1 SGHRS, CDR2 YFSETQ. V gave up 3 bases and J gave up 4 bases; unmatched junction bases: 11. Using reference TRBV5-1 and TRBJ2-3 for the parts outside the CDR3, the full variable domain is KAGVTQTPRYLIKTRGQQVTLSCSPISGHRSVSWYQQTPGQGLQFLFEYFSETQRNKGNFPGRFSGRQFSNSRSEMNVSTLELGDSALYLCASSSVGTSGASADTQYFGPGTRLTVL.

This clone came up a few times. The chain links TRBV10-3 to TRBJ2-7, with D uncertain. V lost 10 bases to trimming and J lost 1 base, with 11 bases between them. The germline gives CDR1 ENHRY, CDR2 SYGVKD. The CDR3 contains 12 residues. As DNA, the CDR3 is TGTGCCAGTGGTTCGGGTTCCTACGAGCAGTACGTC. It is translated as CASGSGSYEQYV.

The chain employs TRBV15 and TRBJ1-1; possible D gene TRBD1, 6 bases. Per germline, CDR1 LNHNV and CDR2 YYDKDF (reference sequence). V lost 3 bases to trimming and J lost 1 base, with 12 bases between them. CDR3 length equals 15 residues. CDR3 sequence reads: CATSRELGANTEAFF. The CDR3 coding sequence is TGTGCCACCAGCAGGGAACTGGGGGCGAACACTGAAGCTTTCTTT.

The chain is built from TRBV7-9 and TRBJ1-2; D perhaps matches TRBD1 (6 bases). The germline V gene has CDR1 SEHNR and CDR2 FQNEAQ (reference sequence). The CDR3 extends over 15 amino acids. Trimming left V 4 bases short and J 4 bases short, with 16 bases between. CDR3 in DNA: TGTGCCAGCAGCTCGGACAGCGGCCTTTCCTATGGCTACACCTTC. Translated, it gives CASSSDSGLSYGYTF.

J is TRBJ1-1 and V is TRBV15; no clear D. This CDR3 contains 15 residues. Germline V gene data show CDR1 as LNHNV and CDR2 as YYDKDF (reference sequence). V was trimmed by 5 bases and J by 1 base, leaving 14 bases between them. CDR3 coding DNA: TGTGCCACCAGCGACGGCAGGATAAAGAACACTGAAGCTTTCTTT. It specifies CATSDGRIKNTEAFF. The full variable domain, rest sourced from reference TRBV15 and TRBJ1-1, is DAMVIQNPRYQVTQFGKPVTLSCSQTLNHNVMYWYQQKSSQAPKLLFHYYDKDFNNEADTPDNFQSRRPNTSFCFLDIRSPGLGDTAMYLCATSDGRIKNTEAFFGQGTRLTVV.

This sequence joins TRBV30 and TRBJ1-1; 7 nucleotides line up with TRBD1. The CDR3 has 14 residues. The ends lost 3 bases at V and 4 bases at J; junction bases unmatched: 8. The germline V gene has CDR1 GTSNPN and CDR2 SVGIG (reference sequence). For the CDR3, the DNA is TGTGCCTGGAGCGGACTTCCAGGGGGCACTGAAGCTTTCTTT. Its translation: CAWSGLPGGTEAFF.

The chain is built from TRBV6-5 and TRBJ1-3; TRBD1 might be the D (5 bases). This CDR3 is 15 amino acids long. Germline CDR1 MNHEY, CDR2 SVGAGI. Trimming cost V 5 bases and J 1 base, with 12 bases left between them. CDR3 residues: CASSPRGGSGNTIYF. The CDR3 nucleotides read TGTGCCAGCAGTCCCCGGGGGGGGTCTGGAAACACCATATATTTT.

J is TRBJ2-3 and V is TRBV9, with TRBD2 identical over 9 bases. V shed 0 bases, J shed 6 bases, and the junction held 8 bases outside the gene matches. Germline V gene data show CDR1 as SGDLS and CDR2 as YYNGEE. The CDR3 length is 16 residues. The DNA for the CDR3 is TGTGCCAGCAGCGTAGATGCGGGGGGGTCCAAGGATACGCAGTATTTT. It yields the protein CASSVDAGGSKDTQYF.

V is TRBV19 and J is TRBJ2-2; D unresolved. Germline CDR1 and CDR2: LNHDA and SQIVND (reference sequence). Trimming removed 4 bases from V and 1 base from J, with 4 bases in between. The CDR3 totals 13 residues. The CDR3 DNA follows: TGTGCCAGTAGTAACAGGAACACCGGGGAGCTGTTTTTT. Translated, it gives CASSNRNTGELFF.

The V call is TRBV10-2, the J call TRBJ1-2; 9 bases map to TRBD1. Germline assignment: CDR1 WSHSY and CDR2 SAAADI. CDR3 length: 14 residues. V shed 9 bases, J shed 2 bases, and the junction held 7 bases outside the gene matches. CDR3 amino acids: CASSPGQGNYGYTF. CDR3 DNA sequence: TGCGCCAGTTCACCGGGACAGGGCAACTATGGCTACACCTTC.

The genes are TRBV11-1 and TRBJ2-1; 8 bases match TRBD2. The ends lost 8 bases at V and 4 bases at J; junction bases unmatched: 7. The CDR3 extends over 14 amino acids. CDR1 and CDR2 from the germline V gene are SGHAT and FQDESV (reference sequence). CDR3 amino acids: CASRGRGEYNEQFF. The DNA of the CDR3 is TGTGCCAGCCGGGGGCGGGGGGAATACAATGAGCAGTTCTTC.

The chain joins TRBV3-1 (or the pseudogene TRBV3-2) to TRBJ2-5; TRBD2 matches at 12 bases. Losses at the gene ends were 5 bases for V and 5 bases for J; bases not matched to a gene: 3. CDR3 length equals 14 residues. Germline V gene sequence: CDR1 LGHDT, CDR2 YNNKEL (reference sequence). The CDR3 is CASSSLAGGETQYF. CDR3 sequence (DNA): TGTGCCAGCAGCTCACTAGCGGGGGGTGAGACCCAGTACTTC.

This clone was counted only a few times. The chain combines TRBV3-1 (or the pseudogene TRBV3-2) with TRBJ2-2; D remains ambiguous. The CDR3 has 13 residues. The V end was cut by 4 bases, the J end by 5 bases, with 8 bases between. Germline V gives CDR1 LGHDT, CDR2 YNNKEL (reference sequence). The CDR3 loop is CASSRHETGELFF. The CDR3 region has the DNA TGTGCCAGCAGCCGCCACGAGACCGGGGAGCTGTTTTTT.

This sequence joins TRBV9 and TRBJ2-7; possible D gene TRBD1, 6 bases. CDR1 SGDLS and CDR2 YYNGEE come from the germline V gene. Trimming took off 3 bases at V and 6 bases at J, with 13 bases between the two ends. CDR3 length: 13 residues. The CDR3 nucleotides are TGTGCCAGCAGCGAAGGACAGCTCTCCGAGCAGTACTTC. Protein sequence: CASSEGQLSEQYF. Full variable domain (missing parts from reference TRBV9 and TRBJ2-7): DSGVTQTPKHLITATGQRVTLRCSPRSGDLSVYWYQQSLDQGLQFLIQYYNGEERAKGNILERFSAQQFPDLHSELNLSSLELGDSALYFCASSEGQLSEQYFGPGTRLTVT.